This T cell receptor beta chain comes out of a study of cytomegalovirus exposure and HLA in healthy donors. Study-wide points: The majority of TCR sequences were rare, yet some public TCRs appeared in many donors. An analysis was carried out later, and it reportedly showed fewer N-insertions in an Asian-associated ancestry cluster than the 666-donor mean.

Germline-derived CDR1 and CDR2 are MNHNS and SASEGT. Trimming took 2 bases from V and 4 from J; bases not matched to a gene: 7. The CDR3 length is 15 residues. This clone was seen only once. Its antigen remains unknown. PCR used 60 Vbeta primers and 13 Jbeta primers. Only in-frame clones appear in the TCRdb table, and some are missing; sequencing was by immunoSEQ multiplex PCR. The sample carries 150,000 to 250,000 clones, 82% recorded once. The TCR comes from a woman aged 50 to 60 in good health and CMV-seropositive. Sequencing was done on a sample of PBMCs. This chain joins TRBV6-1 and TRBJ1-1, with 7 bases that match TRBD1. The CDR3 region is CASSEPTGTGTEAFF. In DNA form, the CDR3 reads TGTGCCAGCAGTGAACCGACAGGGACCGGCACTGAAGCTTTCTTT.